The next 4 T cell receptor beta chains were all read from a single sample in a study of T cells in Graves' hyperthyroidism and ophthalmopathy (dated by TCRdb to the late 2010s). To prepare the library, multiplex PCR was applied. The data were produced on an Illumina HiSeq 2000. TCR beta CDR3 regions were amplified from RNA transcripts. The first round of RT-PCR for the TCR CDR3 was performed with the HTBI primer set and the Qiagen OneStep RT-PCR kit. Using fastp at Q25 and MiXCR, TCRdb reprocessed the public reads and kept productive beta chains. Here each entry gathers all rows of one CDR3 protein and keeps the most common genes and DNA. This sample lists hundreds of thousands of distinct CDR3 sequences; just under 20% were detected once. Jointly, the top ten make up roughly 44% of the sample. The sequenced material came from blood. The receptors were gathered from a man aged 35-49 years with Graves' ophthalmopathy.

The chain is built from TRBV29-1 and TRBJ2-1; D not certain. V was cut by 3 bases and J by 5 bases, with 14 bases left in between. The CDR3 covers 14 residues. Germline V CDR1 and CDR2: SQVTM, ANQGSEA. CDR3 coding DNA: TGCAGCGTTGAGCTGGGCAGGTTCGACAATGAGCAGTTCTTC. It specifies CSVELGRFDNEQFF.

This CDR3 reads CASSETSGTHEQYF. The CDR3 DNA reads as TGTGCCAGCAGTGAGACTAGCGGGACCCACGAGCAGTACTTC. V gene TRBV6-1 combines with J gene TRBJ2-7, with TRBD2 identical over 11 bases. V gave up 3 bases and J gave up 5 bases; unmatched junction bases: 3. The CDR3 consists of 14 residues. Germline loops: CDR1 MNHNS, CDR2 SASEGT.

The chain recombines TRBV29-1 with TRBJ1-2; no clear D. Deletions cut 1 base from V and 8 bases from J, with 14 bases between. The germline V gene has CDR1 SQVTM and CDR2 ANQGSEA. The CDR3 has 13 amino acids. The CDR3 here is CSVEGAKVVGYTF. The CDR3 DNA reads TGCAGCGTTGAAGGGGCAAAGGTCGTCGGCTACACCTTC.

V is TRBV20-1 and J is TRBJ2-1, with 9 bases matching TRBD2. Unmatched junction bases numbered 13, after V lost 6 bases and J lost 4 bases. CDR3 length equals 16 residues. CDR1 is DFQATT and CDR2 is SNEGSKA in the germline V gene (reference sequence). The CDR3 DNA reads as TGCAGTGCCCGTGCCGGCGCGGGAGGGCCTTACAATGAGCAGTTCTTC. This gives the protein CSARAGAGGPYNEQFF.